This entry concerns a single T cell receptor beta chain. Its antigen remains unknown. V lost 0 bases and J lost 0, with 12 bases in between. CDR1 is MDHEN and CDR2 is SYDVKM in the germline V gene. This CDR3 is built from 17 residues. This entry comes from a study of OX40 agonist ivuxolimab in advanced cancers. Study-level information: With ivuxolimab, an agonistic anti-OX40 (CD134) antibody, patients were treated. Study outcomes and limitations: The study observed clonal expansion of CD4+ and CD8+ blood T cells by week 6 at 0.1 to 3.0 mg/kg.

Profiling relied on immunoSEQ multiplex PCR, and the TCRdb table lists in-frame clones only, not all of them. The sample contains 35,000 to 45,000 clones, approximately 85% of which appear only once. Systemic immunosuppression or a history of autoimmune disease excluded patients. The sequence came from an adult with an advanced solid tumor such as melanoma, head and neck, liver or kidney cancer. The material sequenced was CD4+ or CD8+ T cells sorted from blood, taken in a trial of the OX40 agonist ivuxolimab. V and J are TRBV28 and TRBJ1-5; D not resolved. CDR3 sequence: CASSLWDGVYSNQPQHF. In nucleotides, the CDR3 is TGTGCCAGCAGTTTATGGGACGGCGTGTATAGCAATCAGCCCCAGCATTTT.